Described below is a single TCR beta chain sequence and its context. This entry is derived from a study of blood T cell repertoires in COVID-19. Across the whole study: There were acute and convalescent COVID-19 samples, and they came from the United States, Italy and Spain. The cDNA or gDNA used as material had been derived from T cells, B-cell-depleted T cells, or PBMCs.

Germline V gene lookup returns CDR1 SGHNT and CDR2 YYREEE (reference sequence). The CDR3 has 16 amino acids. V shed 4 bases and J shed 3 bases, with 19 bases lying between them. Original processing methods: Reference gene primer amplification gave estimated nucleated cell counts. Data came from immunoSEQ multiplex PCR; TCRdb stores just in-frame clones and leaves some out. The V and J calls and clone size were taken over from that table, and D and trimming were inferred from the DNA. This repertoire shows some 280,000 clones, 89% found once; its top ten account for 0.85% to 0.95%. Sequencing input: peripheral blood. This sequence joins TRBV5-4 and TRBJ2-5; D call uncertain. The sequence derives from a woman between 35 and 50 years old who had recovered from COVID-19. CDR3 nucleotides: TGTGCCAGCAGCCCCCGTGGCGGAAACGTGGAAGAGACCCAGTACTTC. It translates to CASSPRGGNVEETQYF. Full variable domain (remainder filled in from reference TRBV5-4 and TRBJ2-5): ETGVTQSPTHLIKTRGQQVTLRCSSQSGHNTVSWYQQALGQGPQFIFQYYREEENGRGNFPPRFSGLQFPNYSSELNVNALELDDSALYLCASSPRGGNVEETQYFGPGTRLLVL.